This T cell receptor beta chain was found in a study of beta chain features in type 1 diabetes listed by TCRdb under 2018. Background on the whole study: Mean age, gender distribution, total cell number and subset yield did not differ between patients and healthy donors. A total of 107,917,701 sorted cells were examined across all samples, and RNA yield correlated strongly with the number of cells per subset. In the study, recently diagnosed type 1 diabetes patients and matched healthy donors were compared on the TCRB repertoires of their sorted circulating CD4+ T cell subsets. Whereas all 28 donors provided naive and central memory subsets, regulatory and stem cell-like memory subsets were isolated from just 8 patients and about 8 healthy donors.

All of the isolated RNA was reverse transcribed with the High Capacity cDNA Reverse Transcription Kit, so expressed TCRB transcripts were sequenced. Naive, central memory and regulatory T cell samples underwent deep immunoSEQ sequencing, averaging around 3.6 million total reads per sample. After sorted cells were lysed in RLT buffer, RNA was extracted with DNase-treated RNeasy Micro or Mini kits, with the choice depending on cell number. To prevent cross-contamination, every cell subset was processed on its own, while patient and healthy donor samples were processed together. The immunoSEQ multiplex PCR was used to amplify TCRB sequences from cDNA, generating 87-bp fragments that spanned the CDR3 region. Amplicons were sequenced on the Illumina HiSeq platform. The authors' analysis ran thus. Synthetic template baselines were used to correct PCR bias computationally, reads within Hamming distance 2 were collapsed together, and singletons that could not be merged were discarded. Reads were aligned against IMGT so that V, D and J genes, CDR3 length and insertions or deletions at six rearrangement sites could be assigned. Within each subset, clonotype counts were normalized to sorted cell number, after which true diversity and Gini coefficients were computed with the tcR R package. Repertoire sharing was quantified using the overlap coefficient calculated on TCRB nucleotide sequences. Out-of-frame TCRB sequences from naive cells were analyzed as a proxy for the pre-selection repertoire. In its TCRdb copy, this immuneACCESS table keeps in-frame sequences only and misses some clones. Where compared with another copy, unresolved V genes explain less than half of these, and the others have no known cause. That table is the source of V, J and clone size, and D and trimming were worked out from the DNA. The sample table holds 860,000 or so clones, of which 17% were seen once. Clones ranked in the top ten supply 0.02% to 0.025% of the sample.

A single peripheral blood draw of about 116 mL on average was collected from each donor into heparinised tubes. Using a panel that included CD45RO, CCR7, CD25, CD127, CD95 and CD27, naive, central memory, regulatory and stem cell-like memory CD4+ T cells were sorted on a BD FACSAria II. Purity was above 95% for every sorted population. PBMCs were isolated immediately by Lymphoprep density gradient centrifugation and stained directly without culture. So that batch effects would be minimized, each experiment stained and sorted samples in pairs, pairing one healthy donor with one patient. Note on this clone: There is no known antigen for this receptor. One base away there is no much larger clone; base qualities are not given.

On the study overall, not on this receptor specifically: A moderate but significant shortening of TCRB CDR3 length was observed in type 1 diabetes patients in all four CD4+ subsets. Because cDNA was sequenced instead of genomic DNA, activated cells with high expression could be over-represented, although the groups did not differ in activation or CD3 levels. Naive, central memory and regulatory TCRB repertoires appeared more similar among patients than among healthy donors. At VDJ recombination sites, type 1 diabetes patients had fewer insertions and more deleted nucleotides, which implies abnormalities in thymic rearrangement. Because small numbers of individuals were included in the HLA sub-analyses, any influence of HLA type on TCRB rearrangement was left unresolved. PCR might favor shorter templates, but patient and control samples were amplified and corrected together, so any skew would affect both groups equally.

This TCR was recovered from a woman aged 18-29 years in good health. Sample: naive CD4+ T cells from blood. The intended sense of this specimen's cell subset or site label: true naive CD4+ T cells.

The DNA sequence is as follows: TGTGCCAGCAGCTTATGGGGGACCGGGGAGCTGTTTTTT. Its amino acids are CASSLWGTGELFF. This chain is built from TRBV7-2 and TRBJ2-2; the D gene is tentatively TRBD1 or TRBD2, each matching 5 bases. The CDR3 contains 13 residues, cysteine and phenylalanine counted. The read is trimmed to its CDR3 DNA, 39 bases read in frame from base 1. The germline V gene yields SGHTA for CDR1 and FQGNSA for CDR2. V is pared back by 2 bases and J by 5 bases, with 6 bases lying between the germline termini.